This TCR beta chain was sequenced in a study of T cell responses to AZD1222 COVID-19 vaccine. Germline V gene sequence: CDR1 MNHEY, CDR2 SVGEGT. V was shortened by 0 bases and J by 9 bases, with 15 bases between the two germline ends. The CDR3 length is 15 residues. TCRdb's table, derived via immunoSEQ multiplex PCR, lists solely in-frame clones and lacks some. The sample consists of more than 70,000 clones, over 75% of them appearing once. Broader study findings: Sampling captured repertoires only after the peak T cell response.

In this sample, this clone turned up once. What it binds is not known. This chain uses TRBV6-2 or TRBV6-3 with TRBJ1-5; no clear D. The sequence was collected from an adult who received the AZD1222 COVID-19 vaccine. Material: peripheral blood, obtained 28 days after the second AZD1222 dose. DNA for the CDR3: TGTGCCAGCAGTTACTCGAGGACGCATCTCCTGCCCCAGCATTTT. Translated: CASSYSRTHLLPQHF.